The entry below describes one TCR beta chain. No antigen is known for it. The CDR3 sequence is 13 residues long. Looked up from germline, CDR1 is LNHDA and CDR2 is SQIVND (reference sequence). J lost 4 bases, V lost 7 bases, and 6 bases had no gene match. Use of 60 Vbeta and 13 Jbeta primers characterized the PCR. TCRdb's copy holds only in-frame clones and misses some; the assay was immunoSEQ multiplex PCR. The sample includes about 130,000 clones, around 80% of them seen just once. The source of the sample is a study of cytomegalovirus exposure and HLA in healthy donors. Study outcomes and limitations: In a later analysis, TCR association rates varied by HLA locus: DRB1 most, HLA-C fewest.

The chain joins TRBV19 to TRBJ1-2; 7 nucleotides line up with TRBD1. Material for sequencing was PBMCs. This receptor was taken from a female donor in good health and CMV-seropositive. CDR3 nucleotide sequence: TGTGCCAGTAATGGACAGGACAGCTATGGCTACACCTTC. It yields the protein CASNGQDSYGYTF.